This paragraph reports one T cell receptor (beta chain). Antigen unknown. A clone one base away is much larger, so this may be a read error. Using RNA transcripts as the source, TCR beta CDR3 regions were amplified. A first-round RT-PCR of the TCR CDR3 used the HTBI primer set. TCRdb independently ran MiXCR on the multiplex PCR reads; one entry per CDR3 protein. The sample lists about 640,000 distinct CDR3 sequences, less than 25% occurring once. Diagnosis rested on symptoms, serum thyroxine and TRAb, thyroid ultrasound, and orbital computed tomography. This sample was included in a study of T cells in Graves' hyperthyroidism and ophthalmopathy. Broader study findings: Peripheral blood also featured most of the thyroid clonotypes expanded above 0.001.

Germline V gene lookup returns CDR1 PRHDT and CDR2 FYEKMQ (reference sequence). The CDR3 spans 15 residues. V was pared by 10 bases and J by 2 bases, with 20 bases between. The specimen was blood. This sequence was found in a man aged 30 to 39 with Graves' ophthalmopathy. The chain recombines TRBV13 with TRBJ2-5; D unresolved. The DNA for the CDR3 is TGTGCCACGCCCAAGGGATCAGCAGGTCAAGAGACCCAGTACTTC. This encodes CATPKGSAGQETQYF.